This entry lists 27 T cell receptor beta chains sequenced from one sample in a study of cytomegalovirus exposure and HLA in healthy donors. Primers for the PCR totalled 60 Vbeta and 13 Jbeta. Sequencing used immunoSEQ multiplex PCR; TCRdb keeps in-frame clones, though not all of them. The sample shows around 230,000 clones, approximately 78% of them seen only once. The sample consisted of PBMCs. The receptors were gathered from a boy between 5 and 17 years old in good health and CMV-seronegative.

The J gene is TRBJ2-7, the V gene TRBV5-1, with 10 positions matching TRBD2. With 4 bases clipped from V and 6 bases from J, the junction kept 10 bases outside the gene matches. The germline CDR1 and CDR2 sequences are SGHRS and YFSETQ. This CDR3 comprises 15 residues. The CDR3 region is CASSPPASGGREQYF. DNA of the CDR3: TGCGCCAGCAGCCCCCCGGCTAGCGGGGGACGCGAGCAGTACTTC.

The chain combines TRBV30 with TRBJ1-6; D unresolved. From germline, CDR1 is GTSNPN and CDR2 SVGIG (reference sequence). Trimming cost V 0 bases and J 8 bases, with 8 bases left between them. This CDR3 region has 13 residues. CDR3 sequence (DNA): TGTGCCTGGAGTGTGAATTCAGATTCACCCCTCCACTTT. It encodes CAWSVNSDSPLHF.

The CDR3 region has the DNA TGTGCCAGCAGTTGGGCAGGGCGGTTGGGTGGGACTGAAGCTTTCTTT. Translation gives CASSWAGRLGGTEAFF. The chain carries TRBV6-5 and TRBJ1-1; possible D gene TRBD1, 5 bases. The germline V gene has CDR1 MNHEY and CDR2 SVGAGI. The CDR3 runs to 16 residues. Deletions cut 4 bases from V and 5 bases from J, with 20 bases between.

The chain combines TRBV10-3 with TRBJ2-1, with D maybe TRBD2 (6 bases). From germline, CDR1 is ENHRY and CDR2 SYGVKD. V was clipped by 4 bases and J by 0 bases, with 10 bases between them. The CDR3 consists of 15 residues. Here the CDR3 reads CAISGEASSYNEQFF. DNA for the CDR3: TGTGCCATCAGTGGGGAGGCAAGCTCCTACAATGAGCAGTTCTTC.

The chain has TRBV5-8 and TRBJ1-5, with D perhaps TRBD1 (6 bases). Per the germline V gene, CDR1 is SGHTS and CDR2 is YDEGEE. CDR3 size: 15 residues. Trimming removed 3 bases at V and 0 bases at J, with 10 bases between. CDR3 in amino acids: CASSSGVNSNQPQHF. The DNA of the CDR3 is TGTGCCAGCAGCTCAGGGGTAAATAGCAATCAGCCCCAGCATTTT.

A note on this clone: The junction departs from germline at one end; a sequencing error may be responsible. The chain couples TRBV5-5 to TRBJ1-2, with D perhaps TRBD1 (5 bases). The CDR3 sequence is 13 residues long. Germline CDR1 is SGHKS and CDR2 is YYEKEE (reference sequence). In DNA form, the CDR3 reads TGTGCCAGCAGCTTCGAGGGGAGGGAACGGACCATCTTC. Its translation: CASSFEGRERTIF.

The chain combines TRBV30 with TRBJ2-3; 7 bases fit TRBD1. Trimming removed 0 bases from V and 0 bases from J; junction bases left unmatched: 12. The CDR3 length is 18 residues. CDR1 GTSNPN and CDR2 SVGIG come from the germline V gene (reference sequence). The CDR3 here is CAWSVDRSATFSTDTQYF. CDR3 in DNA: TGTGCCTGGAGTGTGGACAGGAGTGCCACTTTCAGCACAGATACGCAGTATTTT.

This clone was seen a single time. The chain carries TRBV15 and TRBJ2-1; 8 bases map to TRBD1. Germline assignment: CDR1 LNHNV and CDR2 YYDKDF (reference sequence). Trimming removed 0 bases from V and 5 bases from J; junction bases left unmatched: 3. The CDR3 sequence is 15 residues long. CDR3 protein: CATSREDRVDNEQFF. In nucleotides, the CDR3 is TGTGCCACCAGCAGAGAGGACAGGGTCGACAATGAGCAGTTCTTC.

V usage is TRBV4-2 and J usage is TRBJ2-7, with 9 bases that match TRBD1. CDR1 is LGHNA, CDR2 YNFKEQ, per germline. The CDR3 totals 17 residues. With 1 base clipped from V and 9 bases from J, the junction kept 16 bases outside the gene matches. The DNA of the CDR3 is TGTGCCAGCAGCCAAGTGGGAGCGGGACAGGGTGGTGTCGGGCAGTACTTC. The encoded protein is CASSQVGAGQGGVGQYF.

The V call is TRBV5-1, the J call TRBJ2-5, with D perhaps matching TRBD1 (6 bases). Between the trimmed V and J ends, which lost 5 bases and 2 bases, there was a span of 13 bases. This CDR3 is 14 amino acids long. The V gene's germline CDR1 is SGHRS and CDR2 YFSETQ. CDR3 sequence: CASRGTQRQETQYF. The CDR3 region has the DNA TGCGCCAGCAGAGGGACACAACGACAAGAGACCCAGTACTTC. The complete variable domain, with remaining parts taken from reference TRBV5-1 and TRBJ2-5, reads KAGVTQTPRYLIKTRGQQVTLSCSPISGHRSVSWYQQTPGQGLQFLFEYFSETQRNKGNFPGRFSGRQFSNSRSEMNVSTLELGDSALYLCASRGTQRQETQYFGPGTRLLVL.

The chain couples TRBV5-6 to TRBJ1-2; 8 positions agree with TRBD1. J gave up 6 bases and V 2 bases, and 3 bases lay outside the gene matches. Germline V lookup: CDR1 SGHDT, CDR2 YYEEEE. The CDR3 runs 13 residues. The CDR3 spells CASSFGQGHGYTF. Here the CDR3 DNA reads TGTGCCAGCAGCTTCGGACAGGGACATGGCTACACCTTC.

The chain joins TRBV5-6 to TRBJ2-1; D unresolved. Germline-derived CDR1 and CDR2 are SGHDT and YYEEEE. V was trimmed by 0 bases and J by 10 bases, leaving 11 bases between them. CDR3 length: 13 amino acids. CDR3 residues: CASSLVDGPEQFF. The CDR3 DNA is TGTGCCAGCAGCTTGGTAGATGGTCCAGAGCAGTTCTTC.

This sequence joins TRBV19 and TRBJ2-1, with a possible D match to TRBD2 (5 bases). The germline V and J ends were trimmed by 3 bases and 2 bases, with 11 bases remaining between them. The CDR3 has 15 residues. Germline values: CDR1 LNHDA, CDR2 SQIVND (reference sequence). The chain's CDR3 is CASSIPGIAYNEQFF. The CDR3 coding sequence is TGTGCCAGTAGTATCCCGGGGATCGCCTACAATGAGCAGTTCTTC.

The V and J genes are TRBV27 and TRBJ1-4, with TRBD1 matching over 9 bases. Germline V gene sequence: CDR1 MNHEY, CDR2 SMNVEV (reference sequence). The CDR3 spans 16 residues. Trimming cost V 6 bases and J 2 bases; bases outside gene matches: 7. CDR3 amino acids: CASRISTGGTNEKLFF. The CDR3 DNA reads as TGTGCCAGCAGAATCTCAACAGGGGGCACTAATGAAAAACTGTTTTTT.

The V gene is TRBV19, the J gene TRBJ1-1, with a tentative D call TRBD1 (5 bases). The V end was cut by 3 bases, the J end by 1 base, with 15 bases between. The CDR3 runs to 16 residues. Germline V gene data show CDR1 as LNHDA and CDR2 as SQIVND (reference sequence). The CDR3 DNA is TGTGCCAGTAGTATGTTCTCGGAGGGGAAGAACACTGAAGCTTTCTTT. Protein product: CASSMFSEGKNTEAFF.

The chain combines TRBV10-3 with TRBJ2-2; TRBD2 matches at 15 bases. The CDR3 consists of 16 residues. CDR1 is ENHRY and CDR2 is SYGVKD in the germline V gene. V was pared by 7 bases and J by 5 bases, with 5 bases of the junction left unmatched. CDR3 sequence: CAITRGTSGGTGELFF. The CDR3 nucleotides read TGTGCCATCACAAGAGGGACTAGCGGGGGGACCGGGGAGCTGTTTTTT.

With respect to this clone: One junction end does not reproduce the germline sequence, and a read error may be involved. The chain couples TRBV25-1 to TRBJ2-2; perhaps TRBD2 as D (5 bases). Per germline, CDR1 MGHDK and CDR2 SYGVNS. The CDR3 runs to 14 residues. The CDR3 sequence is CASSDSSDTGELLF. The CDR3, as DNA: TGTGCCAGCAGTGACTCAAGCGACACCGGGGAGCTGCTTTTT.

The chain uses TRBV2 and TRBJ1-1; D uncertain. Germline CDR1 and CDR2: SNHLY and FYNNEI. Trimming removed 4 bases from V and 5 bases from J, with 11 bases in between. This CDR3 spans 13 amino acids. CDR3 bases: TGTGCCAGCAGTGTGGGCGCCAAAACTGAAGCTTTCTTT. Translated, it gives CASSVGAKTEAFF. The variable domain in full, with the rest retrieved from reference TRBV2 and TRBJ1-1, is EPEVTQTPSHQVTQMGQEVILRCVPISNHLYFYWYRQILGQKVEFLVSFYNNEISEKSEIFDDQFSVERPDGSNFTLKIRSTKLEDSAMYFCASSVGAKTEAFFGQGTRLTVV.

This clone was seen once. This chain links TRBV10-3 with TRBJ1-1; D is ambiguous. Deletions cut 8 bases from V and 4 bases from J, with 17 bases between. There are 14 residues in the CDR3. CDR1 and CDR2 from the germline V gene are ENHRY and SYGVKD. The CDR3, as DNA: TGTGCCATCGGGCCTGGATTTGAGGGCACTGAAGCTTTCTTT. Translating it yields CAIGPGFEGTEAFF.

J is TRBJ2-1 and V is TRBV7-9; the match to TRBD2 covers 9 bases. V lost 1 base, J lost 5 bases, and 3 bases stayed unmatched. The CDR3 sequence is 15 residues long. Germline V gives CDR1 SEHNR, CDR2 FQNEAQ (reference sequence). The CDR3 DNA reads as TGTGCCAGCAGCTTAGGGCTAGCGGGACACAATGAGCAGTTCTTC. Its protein product is CASSLGLAGHNEQFF.

V and J are TRBV11-2 and TRBJ2-7; D unresolved. V was cut by 2 bases and J by 5 bases, with 7 bases left in between. Germline V lookup: CDR1 SGHAT, CDR2 FQNNGV. The CDR3 is 12 residues long. The CDR3 is CASSLSRDEQYF. The CDR3 DNA reads as TGTGCCAGCAGCTTATCACGCGACGAGCAGTACTTC.

This clone was detected a few times. The rearrangement uses TRBV25-1 and TRBJ2-6, with TRBD1 matching 7 bases. The CDR3 runs 18 residues. Unmatched junction bases numbered 11, after V lost 6 bases and J lost 0 bases. The germline V gene has CDR1 MGHDK and CDR2 SYGVNS. The CDR3 loop is CASRPTGLLLSGANVLTF. DNA of the CDR3: TGTGCCAGCAGACCGACAGGGCTTCTTCTCTCTGGGGCCAACGTCCTGACTTTC.

The rearrangement uses TRBV30 and TRBJ1-5; D is ambiguous. Trimming removed 2 bases at V and 0 bases at J, with 14 bases between. This CDR3 has 16 amino acids. Germline V CDR1 and CDR2: GTSNPN, SVGIG (reference sequence). The CDR3 sequence: CAWSLRGYYSNQPQHF. Here the CDR3 DNA reads TGTGCCTGGAGTTTACGAGGGTACTATAGCAATCAGCCCCAGCATTTT.

CDR3 DNA: TGTGCCAGTAGGCTGGACAGGGATATCCCTGAAGCTTTCTTT. Protein sequence: CASRLDRDIPEAFF. This sequence joins TRBV19 and TRBJ1-1; 8 positions match TRBD1. V lost 6 bases, J lost 6 bases, and 9 bases stayed unmatched. The CDR3 extends over 14 amino acids. Germline V gene data show CDR1 as LNHDA and CDR2 as SQIVND (reference sequence).

The chain links TRBV7-9 to TRBJ1-5, with D unresolved. The CDR3 totals 14 residues. V lost 1 base and J lost 6, with 10 bases in between. The V gene's germline CDR1 is SEHNR and CDR2 FQNEAQ (reference sequence). CDR3 in DNA: TGTGCCAGCAGCTTAGGAGGGCTCGGTCAGCCCCAGCATTTT. This translates into CASSLGGLGQPQHF.

The genes are TRBV30 and TRBJ2-2, with 13 bases matching TRBD2. The J segment lost 7 bases and the V segment lost 3 bases, leaving 8 bases of the junction unmatched. CDR3 length: 16 residues. Germline V gene lookup returns CDR1 GTSNPN and CDR2 SVGIG (reference sequence). The chain's CDR3 is CAWRTSGRIKFGELFF. The CDR3 bases are TGTGCCTGGAGGACTAGCGGGAGGATTAAATTCGGGGAGCTGTTTTTT.

This clone was counted a single time. The chain uses TRBV6-4 and TRBJ1-2, with 10 bases lining up with TRBD1. V was clipped by 6 bases and J by 4 bases; unmatched bases: 8. Germline V gene sequence: CDR1 MRHNA, CDR2 SNTAGT. The CDR3 is 15 amino acids. CDR3 sequence: CASSPDRGISYGYTF. The CDR3 DNA is TGTGCCAGCAGCCCGGACAGGGGGATCTCCTATGGCTACACCTTC.